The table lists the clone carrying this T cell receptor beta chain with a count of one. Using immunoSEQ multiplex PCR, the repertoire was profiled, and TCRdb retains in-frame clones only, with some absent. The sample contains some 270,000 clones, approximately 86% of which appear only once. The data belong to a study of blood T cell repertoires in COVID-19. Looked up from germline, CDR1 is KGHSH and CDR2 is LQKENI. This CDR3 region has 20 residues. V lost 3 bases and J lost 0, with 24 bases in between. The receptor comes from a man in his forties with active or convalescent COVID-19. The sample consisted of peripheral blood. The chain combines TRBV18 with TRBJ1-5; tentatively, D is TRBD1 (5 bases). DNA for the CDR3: TGTGCCAGCTCACCGAAGACAGTGCCCGCGGATTTGTATAGCAATCAGCCCCAGCATTTT. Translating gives CASSPKTVPADLYSNQPQHF.